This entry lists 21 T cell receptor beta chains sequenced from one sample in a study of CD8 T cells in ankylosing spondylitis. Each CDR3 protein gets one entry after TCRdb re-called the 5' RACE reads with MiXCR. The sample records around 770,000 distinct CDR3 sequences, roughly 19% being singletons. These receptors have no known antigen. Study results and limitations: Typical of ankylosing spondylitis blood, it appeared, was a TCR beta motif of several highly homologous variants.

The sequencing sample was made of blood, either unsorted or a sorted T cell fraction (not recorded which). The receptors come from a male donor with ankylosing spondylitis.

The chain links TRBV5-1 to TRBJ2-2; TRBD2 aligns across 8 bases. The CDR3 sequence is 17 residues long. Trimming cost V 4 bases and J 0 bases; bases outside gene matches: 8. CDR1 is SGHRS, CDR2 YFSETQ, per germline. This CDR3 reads CASSARGGPANTGELFF. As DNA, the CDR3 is TGCGCCAGCAGCGCCCGGGGGGGGCCTGCGAACACCGGGGAGCTGTTTTTT.

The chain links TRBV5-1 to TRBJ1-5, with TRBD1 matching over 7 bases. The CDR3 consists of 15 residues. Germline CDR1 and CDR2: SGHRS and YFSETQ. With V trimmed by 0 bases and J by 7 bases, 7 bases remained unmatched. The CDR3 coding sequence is TGCGCCAGCAGCTTGGCTGGTTCAGGGGGGCAGCCCCAGCATTTT. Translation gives CASSLAGSGGQPQHF.

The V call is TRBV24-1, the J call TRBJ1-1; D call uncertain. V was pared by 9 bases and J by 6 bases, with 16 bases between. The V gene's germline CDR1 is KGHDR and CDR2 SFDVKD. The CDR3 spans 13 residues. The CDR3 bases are TGTGCCACCGCCCCGGGCCCCAGCGCTGAAGCTTTCTTT. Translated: CATAPGPSAEAFF.

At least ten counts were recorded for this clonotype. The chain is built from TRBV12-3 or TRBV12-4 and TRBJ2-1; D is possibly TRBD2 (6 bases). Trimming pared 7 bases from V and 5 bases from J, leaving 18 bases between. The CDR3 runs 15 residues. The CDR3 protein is CASNFMGLQDNEQFF. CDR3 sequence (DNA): TGTGCCAGCAATTTCATGGGACTGCAAGACAATGAGCAGTTCTTC.

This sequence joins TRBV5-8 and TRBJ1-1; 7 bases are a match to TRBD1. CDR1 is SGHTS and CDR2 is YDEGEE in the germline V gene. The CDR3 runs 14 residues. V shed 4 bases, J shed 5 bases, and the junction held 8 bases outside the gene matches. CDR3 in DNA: TGTGCCAGCAGCCCCGAACAGGGGTGGACTGAAGCTTTCTTT. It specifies CASSPEQGWTEAFF.

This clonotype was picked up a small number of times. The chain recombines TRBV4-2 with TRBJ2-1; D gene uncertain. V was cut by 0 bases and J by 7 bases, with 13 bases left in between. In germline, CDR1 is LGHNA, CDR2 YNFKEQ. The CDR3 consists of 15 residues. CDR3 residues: CASSQERRRENEQFF. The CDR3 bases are TGTGCCAGCAGCCAAGAACGGCGAAGAGAGAATGAGCAGTTCTTC.

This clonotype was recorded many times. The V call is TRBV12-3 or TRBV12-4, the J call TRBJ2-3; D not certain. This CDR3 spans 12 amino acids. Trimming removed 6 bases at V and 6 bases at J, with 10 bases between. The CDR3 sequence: CASSPMGDTQYF. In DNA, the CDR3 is TGTGCCAGCAGCCCCATGGGGGATACGCAGTATTTT.

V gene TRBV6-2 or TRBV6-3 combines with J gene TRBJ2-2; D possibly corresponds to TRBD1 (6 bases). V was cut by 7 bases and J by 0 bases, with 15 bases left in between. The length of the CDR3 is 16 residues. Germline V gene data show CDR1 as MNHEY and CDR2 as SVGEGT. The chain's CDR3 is CASNKQGYANTGELFF. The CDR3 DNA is TGTGCCAGCAACAAACAGGGCTACGCGAACACCGGGGAGCTGTTTTTT.

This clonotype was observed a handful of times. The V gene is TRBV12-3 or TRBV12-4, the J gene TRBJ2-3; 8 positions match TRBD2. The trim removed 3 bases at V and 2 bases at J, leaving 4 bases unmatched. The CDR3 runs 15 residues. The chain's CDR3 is CASSFAGGLTDTQYF. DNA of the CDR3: TGTGCCAGCAGTTTTGCGGGGGGACTCACAGATACGCAGTATTTT.

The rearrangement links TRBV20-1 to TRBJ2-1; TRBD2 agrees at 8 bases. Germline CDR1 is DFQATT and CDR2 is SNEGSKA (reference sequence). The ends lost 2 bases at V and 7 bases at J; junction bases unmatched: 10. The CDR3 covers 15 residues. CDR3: CSARSRTSPGNEQFF. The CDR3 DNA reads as TGCAGTGCTAGATCCCGGACTAGCCCGGGGAATGAGCAGTTCTTC.

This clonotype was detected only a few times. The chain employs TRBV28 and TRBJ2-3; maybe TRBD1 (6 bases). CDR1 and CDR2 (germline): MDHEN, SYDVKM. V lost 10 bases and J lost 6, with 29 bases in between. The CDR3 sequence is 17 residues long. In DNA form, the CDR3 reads TGTGCCACCGAAAAAATAAGACAGGTGCCTGCGAGGGATACGCAGTATTTT. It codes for CATEKIRQVPARDTQYF.

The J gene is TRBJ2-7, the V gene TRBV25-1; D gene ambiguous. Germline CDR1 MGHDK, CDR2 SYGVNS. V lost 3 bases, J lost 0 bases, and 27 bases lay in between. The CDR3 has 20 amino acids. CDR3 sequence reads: CASSDNKGLRFGSGSYEQYF. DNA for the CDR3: TGTGCCAGCAGTGATAATAAAGGGTTGCGGTTTGGATCGGGCTCCTACGAGCAGTACTTC.

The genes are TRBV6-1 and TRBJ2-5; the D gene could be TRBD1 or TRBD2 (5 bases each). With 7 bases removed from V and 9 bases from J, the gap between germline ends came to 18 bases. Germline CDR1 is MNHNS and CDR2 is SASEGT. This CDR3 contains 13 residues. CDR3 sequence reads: CASKRGESRSQYF. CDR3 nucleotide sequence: TGTGCCAGCAAGAGGGGAGAAAGTCGGTCCCAGTACTTC.

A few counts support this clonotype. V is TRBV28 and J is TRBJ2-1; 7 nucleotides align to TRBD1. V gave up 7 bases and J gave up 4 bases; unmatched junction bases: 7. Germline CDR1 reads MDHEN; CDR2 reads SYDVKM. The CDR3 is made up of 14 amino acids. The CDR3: CASNPAGGYNEQFF. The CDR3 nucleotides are TGTGCCAGCAACCCCGCAGGGGGTTACAATGAGCAGTTCTTC.

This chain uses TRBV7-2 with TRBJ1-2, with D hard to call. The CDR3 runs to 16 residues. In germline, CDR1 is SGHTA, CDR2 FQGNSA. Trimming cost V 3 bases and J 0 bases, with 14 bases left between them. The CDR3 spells CASSLVGPPANYGYTF. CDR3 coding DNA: TGTGCCAGCAGCTTGGTAGGACCTCCAGCTAACTATGGCTACACCTTC.

CDR3: CASSSGLARNSEQFF. CDR3 nucleotides: TGTGCCAGCAGTTCCGGACTAGCTAGGAACAGTGAGCAGTTCTTC. The chain combines TRBV6-2 or TRBV6-3 with TRBJ2-1, with 8 bases fitting TRBD2. Looked up from germline, CDR1 is MNHEY and CDR2 is SVGEGT. V lost 4 bases and J lost 9; bases outside the gene matches: 11. The CDR3 totals 15 residues.

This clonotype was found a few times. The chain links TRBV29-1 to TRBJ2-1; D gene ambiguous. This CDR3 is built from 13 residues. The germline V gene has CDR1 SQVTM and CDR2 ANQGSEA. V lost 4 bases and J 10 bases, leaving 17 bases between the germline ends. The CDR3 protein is CSVGSEVFEEQFF. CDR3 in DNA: TGCAGCGTTGGATCGGAAGTGTTTGAGGAGCAGTTCTTC.

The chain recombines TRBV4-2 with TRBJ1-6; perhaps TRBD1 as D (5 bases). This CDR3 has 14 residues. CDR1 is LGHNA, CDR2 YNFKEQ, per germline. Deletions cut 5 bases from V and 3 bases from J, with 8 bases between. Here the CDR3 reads CASSEGVYNSPLHF. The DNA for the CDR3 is TGTGCCAGCAGCGAAGGGGTCTATAATTCACCCCTCCACTTT.

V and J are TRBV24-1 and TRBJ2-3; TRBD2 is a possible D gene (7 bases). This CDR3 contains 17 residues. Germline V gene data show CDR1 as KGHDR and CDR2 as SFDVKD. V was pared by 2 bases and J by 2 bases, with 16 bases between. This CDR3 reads CATSDSGLGGVTDTQYF. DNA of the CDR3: TGTGCCACCAGTGATTCAGGACTAGGGGGAGTCACAGATACGCAGTATTTT.

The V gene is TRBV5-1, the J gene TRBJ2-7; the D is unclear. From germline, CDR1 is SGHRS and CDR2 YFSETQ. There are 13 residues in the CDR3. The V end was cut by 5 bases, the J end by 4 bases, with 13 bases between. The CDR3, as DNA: TGCGCCAGCAGGCAGACCGCCGGGTACGAGCAGTACTTC. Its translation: CASRQTAGYEQYF.

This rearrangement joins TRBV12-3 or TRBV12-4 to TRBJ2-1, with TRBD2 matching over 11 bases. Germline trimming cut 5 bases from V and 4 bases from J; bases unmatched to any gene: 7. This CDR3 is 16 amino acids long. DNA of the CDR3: TGTGCCAGCAGTCCCCCGGGACTAGCGGCGTACAATGAGCAGTTCTTC. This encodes CASSPPGLAAYNEQFF.